This TCR beta chain was profiled in a study of shared clonotypes between healthy human individuals. Study-wide results and limits: Generation of non-shared clonotypes was less probable than generation of clonotypes shared by all four donors.

As for this clone: Its specificity is not known.

The assay was immunoSEQ multiplex PCR, and TCRdb's table has in-frame clones only and misses some. The sample gives about 1.4 million clones, roughly 96% of which show up once; approximately 1% is in the top ten. The germline V gene encodes CDR1 MGHRA and CDR2 YSYEKL. The CDR3 has 13 residues. Trimming took 0 bases from V and 3 from J, leaving 5 bases between them. Sequences were obtained from naive CD4+ T cells sorted from blood. The subset denotes: CD45RA+ positively selected. This chain connects TRBV4-1 to TRBJ1-1; D gene uncertain. The origin of this receptor is a man between 25 and 39 years old in good health. The chain's CDR3 is CASSQDTDTEAFF. The CDR3, as DNA: TGCGCCAGCAGCCAAGATACCGACACTGAAGCTTTCTTT.